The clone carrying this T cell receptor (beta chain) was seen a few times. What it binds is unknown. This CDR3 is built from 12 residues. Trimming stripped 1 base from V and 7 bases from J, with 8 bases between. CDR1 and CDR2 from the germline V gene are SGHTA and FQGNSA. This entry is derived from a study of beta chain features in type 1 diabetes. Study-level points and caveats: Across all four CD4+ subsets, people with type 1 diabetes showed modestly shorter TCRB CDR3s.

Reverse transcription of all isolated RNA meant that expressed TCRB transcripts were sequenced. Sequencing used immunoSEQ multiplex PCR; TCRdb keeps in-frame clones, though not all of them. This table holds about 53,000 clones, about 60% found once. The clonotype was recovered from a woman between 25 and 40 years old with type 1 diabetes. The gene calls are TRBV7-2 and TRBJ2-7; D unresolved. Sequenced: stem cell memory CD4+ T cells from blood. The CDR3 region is CASSLDSGEQYF. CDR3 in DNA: TGTGCCAGCAGCTTAGACTCCGGGGAGCAGTACTTC. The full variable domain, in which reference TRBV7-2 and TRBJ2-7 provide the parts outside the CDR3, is GAGVSQSPSNKVTEKGKDVELRCDPISGHTALYWYRQSLGQGLEFLIYFQGNSAPDKSGLPSDRFSAERTGGSVSTLTIQRTQQEDSAVYLCASSLDSGEQYFGPGTRLTVT.